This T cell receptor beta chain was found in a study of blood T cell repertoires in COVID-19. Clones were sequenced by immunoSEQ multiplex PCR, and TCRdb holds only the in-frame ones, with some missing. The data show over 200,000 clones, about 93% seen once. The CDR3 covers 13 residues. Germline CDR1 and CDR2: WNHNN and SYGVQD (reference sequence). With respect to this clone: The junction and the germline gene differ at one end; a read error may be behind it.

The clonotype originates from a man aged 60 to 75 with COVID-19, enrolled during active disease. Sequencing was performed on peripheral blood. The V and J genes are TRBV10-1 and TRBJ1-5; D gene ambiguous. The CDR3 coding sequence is TGCGCCAGCAGTGAGTATAGCCATCAGCCCCAGCATTTT. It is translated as CASSEYSHQPQHF.